A selection of T cell receptor beta chains follows, all from one sample in a study of cytomegalovirus exposure and HLA in healthy donors. Only in-frame clones appear in the TCRdb table, and some are missing; sequencing was by immunoSEQ multiplex PCR. The data hold around 170,000 clones, with over 75% observed a single time. Sequenced input: PBMCs. Every receptor here comes from a woman aged 30 to 39 in good health and CMV-seronegative. The CDR3 runs from the conserved cysteine through the conserved F or W. A D gene is named only where the DNA matches it firmly. The size of a clone is reported for some rows only, either as once, few or many, or as a class for expanded clones.

V gene	clone size	D gene	J gene	CDR3 protein	CDR3 DNA
TRBV6-6	NA	NA	TRBJ1-1	CASSYGAAEAFF	TGTGCCAGCAGTTACGGGGCCGCAGAAGCTTTCTTT
TRBV29-1	NA	TRBD1	TRBJ2-7	CSVDQGTGGRPYEQYF	TGCAGCGTTGATCAGGGGACAGGGGGCCGCCCCTACGAGCAGTACTTC
TRBV19	NA	TRBD1	TRBJ1-5	CASSYLTGGLGQPQHF	TGTGCCAGTAGCTACTTGACAGGGGGCTTAGGTCAGCCCCAGCATTTT
TRBV7-2	NA	TRBD1	TRBJ1-1	CASSLTGEYAEAFF	TGTGCCAGCAGCCTAACAGGGGAGTACGCTGAAGCTTTCTTT
TRBV5-1	NA	TRBD1	TRBJ2-7	CASSSRDRVYEQYF	TGCGCCAGCAGCTCCCGGGACAGGGTCTACGAGCAGTACTTC
TRBV30	few	NA	TRBJ1-2	CAWSPSRFNYGYTF	TGTGCCTGGAGTCCAAGTCGGTTTAACTATGGCTACACCTTC
TRBV9	NA	NA	TRBJ2-7	CASSAEDSFYEQYF	TGTGCCAGCAGCGCGGAGGACAGTTTCTACGAGCAGTACTTC
TRBV7-2	few	TRBD2	TRBJ2-2	CASSFQTSGNTGELFF	TGTGCCAGCAGCTTCCAGACTAGCGGGAACACCGGGGAGCTGTTTTTT
TRBV7-6	NA	NA	TRBJ2-7	CASSPYGAPGYEQYF	TGTGCCAGCAGCCCGTATGGGGCCCCAGGGTACGAGCAGTACTTC
TRBV5-6	NA	NA	TRBJ2-7	CASSLLSAYEQYF	TGTGCCAGCAGCTTGTTGTCCGCCTACGAGCAGTACTTC
TRBV19	NA	TRBD1	TRBJ2-5	CASNRGLWVETQYF	TGTGCCAGTAACAGGGGGCTGTGGGTAGAGACCCAGTACTTC
TRBV9	NA	NA	TRBJ2-1	CASSVVPDTYEQFF	TGTGCCAGCAGCGTAGTCCCGGACACCTATGAGCAGTTCTTC
TRBV4-1	NA	NA	TRBJ2-1	CASSQLEGNSYNEQFF	TGCGCCAGCAGCCAACTGGAGGGGAACTCCTACAATGAGCAGTTCTTC
TRBV25-1	NA	NA	TRBJ1-6	CASSEQGIVFSPLHF	TGTGCCAGCAGTGAGCAGGGAATAGTTTTTTCACCCCTCCACTTT
TRBV19	NA	TRBD1	TRBJ1-2	CASSSPGTGSIGYTF	TGTGCCAGTAGTTCTCCCGGGACAGGGAGTATTGGCTACACCTTC
TRBV5-6	NA	NA	TRBJ2-7	CASSLTGEDEQYF	TGTGCCAGCAGCTTGACAGGGGAGGACGAGCAGTACTTC
TRBV10-1	NA	TRBD1	TRBJ1-3	CASRPTGPGNTIYF	TGCGCCAGCAGGCCGACAGGGCCTGGAAACACCATATATTTT
TRBV6-5	once	NA	TRBJ1-6	CASNIGTSTSPLHF	TGTGCCAGTAATATAGGGACATCTACTTCACCCCTCCACTTT
TRBV11-2	NA	TRBD1	TRBJ1-4	CASSPTGPNEKLFF	TGTGCCAGCAGCCCGACAGGGCCTAATGAAAAACTGTTTTTT
TRBV27	NA	NA	TRBJ1-4	CASKRGGSEEKLFF	TGTGCCAGCAAGAGAGGCGGGTCCGAGGAAAAACTGTTTTTT
TRBV10-1	NA	TRBD2	TRBJ2-2	CASRVLATTGELFF	TGCGCCAGCAGGGTACTAGCGACTACCGGGGAGCTGTTTTTT
TRBV19	NA	TRBD2	TRBJ2-2	CASSRSGLATGGELFF	TGTGCCAGTAGTAGATCGGGACTAGCGACAGGCGGGGAGCTGTTTTTT
TRBV11-2	NA	TRBD1	TRBJ1-6	CASSPGTGVNNSPLHF	TGTGCCAGCAGCCCCGGGACAGGAGTTAATAATTCACCCCTCCACTTT
TRBV29-1	NA	NA	TRBJ1-5	CSVAGGQSQPQHF	TGCAGCGTTGCCGGGGGTCAGAGTCAGCCCCAGCATTTT
TRBV2	NA	NA	TRBJ1-2	CASSAQNYGYTF	TGTGCCAGCAGTGCCCAGAACTATGGCTACACCTTC
TRBV6-4	NA	TRBD2	TRBJ2-7	CASSPEPSGLTYEQYF	TGTGCCAGCAGCCCCGAGCCTAGCGGATTAACCTACGAGCAGTACTTC
TRBV6-6	NA	TRBD1	TRBJ2-7	CASSPLTGLIGEQYF	TGTGCCAGCAGTCCGTTGACAGGGCTAATTGGGGAGCAGTACTTC
TRBV5-1	NA	TRBD1	TRBJ2-2	CASSQTGQTGELFF	TGCGCCAGCAGCCAGACAGGGCAAACCGGGGAGCTGTTTTTT
TRBV7-6	NA	NA	TRBJ2-2	CASSRQGRPNTGELFF	TGTGCCAGCAGCCGCCAGGGGCGGCCGAACACCGGGGAGCTGTTTTTT
TRBV10-3	NA	TRBD2	TRBJ2-2	CALRTSLGNGELFF	TGTGCCCTCCGGACTAGCCTCGGGAACGGGGAGCTGTTTTTT
TRBV5-5	NA	NA	TRBJ2-7	CASSLWGAYEQYF	TGTGCCAGCAGCTTGTGGGGAGCCTACGAGCAGTACTTC
TRBV2	once	TRBD1	TRBJ1-5	CASRGRTGSNQPQHF	TGTGCCAGCAGGGGGAGGACAGGGAGCAATCAGCCCCAGCATTTT
TRBV2	NA	TRBD2	TRBJ2-3	CASSRTSGGVDTQYF	TGTGCCAGCAGCCGGACTAGCGGGGGAGTAGATACGCAGTATTTT
TRBV6-5	NA	NA	TRBJ2-1	CASSHPRSGYNEQFF	TGTGCCAGCAGCCACCCCCGATCGGGGTACAATGAGCAGTTCTTC
TRBV11-2	few	TRBD1	TRBJ2-5	CASSPHRDRGLETQYF	TGTGCCAGCAGCCCCCACCGGGACAGGGGGCTAGAGACCCAGTACTTC